This entry concerns a single T cell receptor (beta chain). Method: immunoSEQ multiplex PCR; TCRdb's copy keeps in-frame clones and lacks some. The table records under 60,000 clones, about three quarters of them present only once. The sample originates from a study of blood T cell repertoires in COVID-19. Study context: The United States, Italy and Spain were the sources of the acute and convalescent COVID-19 samples. T cells, B-cell-depleted T cells, or PBMCs supplied cDNA or gDNA.

Trimming removed 4 bases at V and 0 bases at J, with 13 bases between. Germline V gene data show CDR1 as MNHEY and CDR2 as SVGEGT. The CDR3 length is 15 residues. This TCR was recovered from a human donor with active or convalescent COVID-19. The donor label of this sample is uncertain. The V gene is TRBV6-2 or TRBV6-3, the J gene TRBJ2-7, with a possible D match to TRBD2 (6 bases). Sequenced input: peripheral blood. The CDR3 nucleotides are TGTGCCAGCAGTTTACCAGCTAGCGCCTCCTACGAGCAGTACTTC. Translation gives CASSLPASASYEQYF.